These T cell receptor beta chains were read from a single sample in a study of Ad26.COV2.S vaccination and SARS-CoV-2 variants. Method: immunoSEQ multiplex PCR; TCRdb's copy keeps in-frame clones and lacks some. Among 150,000 to 200,000 clones listed, around nine tenths were seen once. The sequenced sample was peripheral blood, obtained after recovery from COVID-19. These receptor sequences come from a human donor who had recovered from COVID-19. Both conserved end residues are trimmed from each CDR3. For some rows the clone size is stated as once, few or many, or as a class when expanded; others skip it.

J,V,size,CDR3
TRBJ2-2,TRBV15,NA,ATSRDKSRTGELF
TRBJ1-1,TRBV11-3,NA,ASSLDPLENLNTEAF
TRBJ2-7,TRBV4-1,NA,ASSRSGSYEQY
TRBJ2-1,TRBV20-1,NA,SSLPGTEQF
TRBJ1-1,TRBV27,NA,ASSFGGVTEAF
TRBJ2-7,TRBV5-1,NA,ASSSPGQGTYEQY
TRBJ1-2,TRBV4-2,NA,ASSQDLFPGRANYGYT
TRBJ2-5,TRBV11-3,NA,ASSGGRGLSETQY
TRBJ2-2,TRBV7-2,NA,ASSISGGAGELF
TRBJ2-7,TRBV7-3,NA,ASSLDRGNEQY
TRBJ2-5,TRBV25-1,NA,ASSDGTGPQETQY
TRBJ2-3,TRBV29-1,NA,SVEKTSADTQY
TRBJ1-4,TRBV20-1,NA,SARDEKLF
TRBJ1-4,TRBV2,NA,ASRPRGEKLF
TRBJ2-2,TRBV6-5,few,ASSRGDTGELF
TRBJ2-3,TRBV7-2,NA,ASSPGRRSTSTDTQY
TRBJ1-2,TRBV4-1,NA,ASSHNGQTNYGYT
TRBJ1-5,TRBV5-8,NA,ASSFEGNNQPQH
TRBJ2-3,TRBV6-1,NA,ASSELTGTSGEADTQY
TRBJ1-1,TRBV6-5,NA,ASKSGEVNTEAF
TRBJ2-1,TRBV6-5,NA,ASSSLAGGYNEQF
TRBJ1-1,TRBV4-1,NA,ASSQGSEAVEAF
TRBJ1-2,TRBV6-5,NA,ASSYSSGGGYGYT
TRBJ2-2,TRBV5-1,NA,ASSLVLAGAGNTGELF